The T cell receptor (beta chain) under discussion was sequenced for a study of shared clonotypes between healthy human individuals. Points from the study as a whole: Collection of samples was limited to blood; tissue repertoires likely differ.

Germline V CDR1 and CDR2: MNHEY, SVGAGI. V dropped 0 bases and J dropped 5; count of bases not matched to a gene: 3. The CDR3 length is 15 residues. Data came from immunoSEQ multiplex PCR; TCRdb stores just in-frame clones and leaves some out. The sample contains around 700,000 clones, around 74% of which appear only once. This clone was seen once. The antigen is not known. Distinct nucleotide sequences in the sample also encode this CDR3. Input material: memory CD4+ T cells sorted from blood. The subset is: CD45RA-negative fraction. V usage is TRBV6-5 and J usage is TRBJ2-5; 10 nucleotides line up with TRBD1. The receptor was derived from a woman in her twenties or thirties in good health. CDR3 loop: CASSYSRTGGETQYF. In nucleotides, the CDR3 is TGTGCCAGCAGTTACTCGAGGACAGGGGGGGAGACCCAGTACTTC.